This is a list of T cell receptor beta chains from one sample in a study of a mutant IDH1 vaccine in newly diagnosed glioma. No antigen has been assigned to these receptors. The table came from immunoSEQ multiplex PCR; TCRdb's copy has only in-frame clones and leaves some out. The data show about 62,000 clones, 70% to 90% seen once. This sample comprised PBMCs, obtained from a glioma patient whose treatment included an IDH1 peptide vaccine. The source of these receptors is a man aged 35 to 55 with glioma. Each CDR3 is given with its conserved first and last residue. A D gene is named only where the DNA matches it firmly. Size is omitted from some rows. Given values are once, few, many or a class for expanded clones.

V gene	clone size	J gene	D gene	CDR3 protein	CDR3 DNA
TRBV6-1	.	TRBJ1-1	TRBD1	CASRVGQLNTEAFF	TGTGCCAGCAGAGTGGGACAGCTGAACACTGAAGCTTTCTTT
TRBV6-1	.	TRBJ1-6	.	CASSEQAGSPLHF	TGTGCCAGCAGTGAACAGGCAGGATCACCCCTCCACTTT
TRBV29-1	.	TRBJ1-2	TRBD1	CSAEDGGGTGVKGTF	TGCAGCGCTGAAGATGGGGGCGGGACAGGGGTTAAAGGGACCTTC
TRBV6-4	.	TRBJ2-7	.	CASSGATVYEQYF	TGTGCCAGCAGTGGGGCTACCGTCTACGAGCAGTACTTC
TRBV11-2	.	TRBJ2-5	TRBD1	CASSPPWDSETQYF	TGTGCCAGCAGCCCTCCCTGGGACAGCGAGACCCAGTACTTC
TRBV15	.	TRBJ2-1	TRBD2	CATSTVSGRRLNEQFF	TGTGCCACCAGCACAGTTAGCGGGAGAAGGTTGAATGAGCAGTTCTTC
TRBV5-5	.	TRBJ1-1	.	CASSLRLSPSEAFF	TGTGCCAGCAGCTTGAGACTTTCTCCCAGTGAAGCTTTCTTT
TRBV2	.	TRBJ1-4	TRBD1	CASAQGASSGKLFF	TGTGCCAGCGCCCAGGGGGCATCGTCCGGAAAACTGTTTTTT
TRBV7-2	.	TRBJ2-7	.	CASSQGRDYEQYF	TGTGCCAGCAGCCAGGGCAGGGACTACGAGCAGTACTTC
TRBV9	.	TRBJ2-2	.	CASSVEMVGSGELFF	TGTGCCAGCAGCGTAGAGATGGTTGGCTCCGGGGAGCTGTTTTTT
TRBV23-1	.	TRBJ1-3	.	CASRGEGSGNTIYF	TGCGCCAGCAGGGGTGAGGGCTCTGGAAACACCATATATTTT
TRBV27	.	TRBJ2-5	.	CASAPWVDGETQYF	TGTGCCAGCGCCCCGTGGGTGGACGGGGAGACCCAGTACTTC
TRBV11-2	.	TRBJ1-1	.	CASSLEWGARNTEAFF	TGTGCCAGCAGCTTAGAGTGGGGGGCTAGGAACACTGAAGCTTTCTTT
TRBV6-5	.	TRBJ2-5	TRBD1	CASSSRDRVKTQYF	TGTGCCAGCAGCTCCCGGGACAGGGTCAAGACCCAGTACTTC
TRBV19	.	TRBJ1-2	.	CASSWPSWDYSYTF	TGTGCCAGTAGTTGGCCCAGCTGGGACTATAGCTACACCTTC
TRBV27	.	TRBJ1-2	.	CASSLSGGNYGYTF	TGTGCCAGCAGTTTATCGGGGGGAAACTATGGCTACACCTTC
TRBV2	few	TRBJ1-2	.	CASTLGVRNYGYTF	TGTGCCAGCACCCTGGGGGTCAGGAACTATGGCTACACCTTC
TRBV18	.	TRBJ1-2	.	CASSPPVQESYGYTF	TGTGCCAGCTCACCACCTGTTCAAGAGTCCTATGGCTACACCTTC
TRBV11-2	.	TRBJ2-7	.	CASSRTGLEQYF	TGTGCCAGCAGCCGTACAGGGCTCGAGCAGTACTTC
TRBV11-3	few	TRBJ2-3	.	CASSLESWGEDTQYF	TGTGCCAGCAGCTTAGAGTCCTGGGGTGAAGATACGCAGTATTTT
TRBV7-2	.	TRBJ2-7	TRBD2	CASSLDGTTPGYEQYF	TGTGCCAGCAGCTTAGATGGGACTACCCCGGGGTACGAGCAGTACTTC
TRBV6-1	once	TRBJ2-6	.	CASSAPGAGANVLTF	TGTGCCAGCAGTGCCCCGGGGGCTGGGGCCAACGTCCTGACTTTC
TRBV6-5	.	TRBJ2-1	.	CASSLTGAGRNEQFF	TGTGCCAGCAGTTTAACAGGGGCGGGGAGGAATGAGCAGTTCTTC
TRBV7-6	.	TRBJ2-2	.	CASSASRVDTGELFF	TGTGCCAGCAGCGCTTCCAGGGTGGACACCGGGGAGCTGTTTTTT
TRBV5-1	.	TRBJ1-3	.	CASSSGQSGNTIYF	TGCGCCAGCAGCTCGGGACAATCTGGAAACACCATATATTTT
TRBV19	.	TRBJ2-5	.	CASSIEETQYF	TGTGCCAGTAGTATAGAAGAGACCCAGTACTTC
TRBV4-1	.	TRBJ1-4	.	CASSHLRTQEAKLFF	TGCGCCAGCAGCCACCTCCGGACCCAGGAGGCGAAACTGTTTTTT
TRBV6-1	.	TRBJ1-6	.	CASSPGVGGFSPLHF	TGTGCCAGCAGTCCTGGGGTGGGGGGCTTCTCACCCCTCCACTTT
TRBV9	once	TRBJ2-7	.	CASSPAGSISYEQYF	TGTGCCAGCAGCCCAGCGGGTTCGATCTCCTACGAGCAGTACTTC
TRBV7-2	.	TRBJ2-3	TRBD2	CASSLVAGGAEDTQYF	TGTGCCAGCAGCTTAGTGGCGGGAGGGGCCGAAGATACGCAGTATTTT
TRBV2	once	TRBJ1-4	TRBD1	CASTRDRAGEKLFF	TGTGCCAGCACTCGGGACAGGGCGGGGGAAAAACTGTTTTTT